This T cell receptor beta chain comes out of a study of blood T cell repertoires in COVID-19. Study overall: COVID-19 samples from acute and convalescent phases originated in the United States, Italy and Spain.

Source study methods: Scientists estimated how many nucleated cells there were by amplifying reference gene primers. Measured with immunoSEQ multiplex PCR; TCRdb has only the in-frame clones, and not every one. V, J and clone size are those of that table, while D and trimming were read from the DNA. The data contain hundreds of thousands of clones, about nine tenths of them singletons. Germline lookup yields CDR1 SGHRS and CDR2 YFSETQ. CDR3 length: 13 residues. Trimming stripped 0 bases from V and 1 base from J, with 4 bases between. This TCR was recovered from a young woman who had recovered from COVID-19. V and J are TRBV5-1 and TRBJ1-1; D remains ambiguous. Source material: PBMCs or T cells enriched from blood (not recorded which). The CDR3: CASSLEPNTEAFF. Written as DNA, the CDR3 is TGCGCCAGCAGCTTGGAGCCGAACACTGAAGCTTTCTTT.